Shown below are 21 T cell receptor beta chains from a single sample sequenced in a study of OX40 agonist ivuxolimab in advanced cancers. Assay used: immunoSEQ multiplex PCR; TCRdb lists only in-frame clones, some missing. The sample lists about 68,000 clones, about 79% seen once, with around 1.6% in the top ten. The specimen was CD4+ or CD8+ T cells sorted from blood, collected in a trial of the OX40 agonist ivuxolimab. Every receptor here comes from an adult with an advanced solid tumor such as melanoma, head and neck, liver or kidney cancer.

This clone turned up a few times. The chain joins TRBV5-8 to TRBJ1-1, with D maybe TRBD1 (6 bases). CDR1 SGHTS and CDR2 YDEGEE come from the germline V gene. The CDR3 length is 14 residues. V dropped 2 bases and J dropped 6 bases, with 14 bases sitting between them. CDR3 nucleotide sequence: TGTGCCAGCAGCTTTCAAGGGTGGGGGCCTGAAGCTTTCTTT. Amino acid sequence: CASSFQGWGPEAFF.

This rearrangement joins TRBV7-2 to TRBJ2-3, with 7 positions matching TRBD2. Germline V lookup: CDR1 SGHTA, CDR2 FQGNSA. V lost 5 bases to trimming and J lost 1 base; unmatched junction nucleotides: 9. This CDR3 spans 16 amino acids. The CDR3 bases are TGTGCCAGCAGCCGTCAGTCGAGCGGGGGCACAGATACGCAGTATTTT. This encodes CASSRQSSGGTDTQYF.

The CDR3 is CASSMAGDTSYNEQFF. For the CDR3, the DNA is TGTGCCAGTAGTATGGCGGGGGACACCTCCTACAATGAGCAGTTCTTC. The genes are TRBV19 and TRBJ2-1, with D perhaps matching TRBD2 (7 bases). Trimming took off 3 bases at V and 0 bases at J, with 12 bases between the two ends. Per germline, CDR1 LNHDA and CDR2 SQIVND (reference sequence). CDR3 length: 16 residues.

This clone has a handful of counts. The chain recombines TRBV15 with TRBJ1-1; 7 nucleotides align to TRBD1. V was clipped by 1 base and J by 5 bases; unmatched bases: 1. The CDR3 is 13 residues long. Germline-derived CDR1 and CDR2 are LNHNV and YYDKDF (reference sequence). CDR3 region: CATSRGQGTEAFF. The CDR3 DNA is TGTGCCACCAGCAGAGGACAGGGAACTGAAGCTTTCTTT.

The chain joins TRBV5-1 to TRBJ1-3; 9 bases align to TRBD1. Trimming cost V 4 bases and J 1 base; bases outside gene matches: 6. The length of the CDR3 is 16 residues. Looked up from germline, CDR1 is SGHRS and CDR2 is YFSETQ. CDR3 in amino acids: CASSITGGESGNTIYF. The CDR3 DNA reads as TGCGCCAGCAGCATTACAGGGGGCGAATCTGGAAACACCATATATTTT. Looking up the rest from reference TRBV5-1 and TRBJ1-3 gives the full variable domain: KAGVTQTPRYLIKTRGQQVTLSCSPISGHRSVSWYQQTPGQGLQFLFEYFSETQRNKGNFPGRFSGRQFSNSRSEMNVSTLELGDSALYLCASSITGGESGNTIYFGEGSWLTVV.

The V and J genes are TRBV9 and TRBJ1-2; a weak D match, TRBD1 (5 bases). CDR3 size: 13 residues. CDR1 is SGDLS, CDR2 YYNGEE, per germline. Trimming shortened V by 0 bases and J by 6 bases, and 9 bases separated the two germline ends. The CDR3 coding sequence is TGTGCCAGCAGCGTAGGGTACAGGAATGGCTACACCTTC. This codes for CASSVGYRNGYTF.

This sequence joins TRBV12-5 and TRBJ1-5; 9 nucleotides match TRBD1. Germline V gene lookup returns CDR1 LGHNT and CDR2 FRNRAP. This CDR3 is 20 amino acids long. V shed 4 bases and J 2 bases; nucleotides not matched to a gene: 18. This CDR3 reads CASGSPRGTGIVRGNQPQHF. In nucleotides, the CDR3 is TGTGCTAGTGGTTCCCCCCGTGGGACAGGGATTGTACGTGGCAATCAGCCCCAGCATTTT.

This chain's CDR3 is CASRIFWERWGDTQYF. The CDR3 bases are TGTGCCAGCAGAATCTTTTGGGAGCGTTGGGGAGATACGCAGTATTTT. V is TRBV6-7 and J is TRBJ2-3; TRBD2 is a possible D gene (5 bases). TRBV6-7 carries the ORF label, with uncertain function. The CDR3 is made up of 16 amino acids. Trimming stripped 6 bases from V and 5 bases from J, with 21 bases between.

The rearrangement uses TRBV5-4 and TRBJ2-7; D is possibly TRBD1 or TRBD2 (5 bases each). The CDR3 runs to 15 residues. Trimming took 3 bases from V and 1 from J, leaving 14 bases between them. Germline CDR1 SGHNT, CDR2 YYREEE (reference sequence). The CDR3 nucleotides are TGTGCCAGCAGCTCAGCCGGGACGGGGTCCTACGAGCAGTACTTC. This encodes CASSSAGTGSYEQYF.

The chain uses TRBV27 and TRBJ1-2; D gene ambiguous. With 5 bases removed from V and 8 bases from J, the gap between germline ends came to 21 bases. The CDR3 is 15 residues long. From germline, CDR1 is MNHEY and CDR2 SMNVEV (reference sequence). For the CDR3, the DNA is TGTGCCAGCAGTCATAGACCGTACACTGATTCGGGCTACACCTTC. It codes for CASSHRPYTDSGYTF.

The V gene is TRBV14, the J gene TRBJ2-5; D possibly corresponds to TRBD2 (6 bases). The CDR3 sequence is 16 residues long. Germline V gene data show CDR1 as SGHDN and CDR2 as FVKESK. V was clipped by 0 bases and J by 3 bases, with 14 bases between them. The CDR3 DNA is TGTGCCAGCAGCCAAGACCTACGGGGCGGGGAAGAGACCCAGTACTTC. Translating gives CASSQDLRGGEETQYF.

This clone appeared a few times. V and J are TRBV28 and TRBJ2-5; tentative D call: TRBD2 (7 bases). Per germline, CDR1 MDHEN and CDR2 SYDVKM. The V end was cut by 3 bases, the J end by 2 bases, with 28 bases between. CDR3 length equals 20 residues. CDR3 residues: CASSLNGLAVLRRGQETQYF. DNA for the CDR3: TGTGCCAGCAGTTTGAATGGCCTAGCGGTTCTCCGGAGGGGGCAAGAGACCCAGTACTTC.

In its sample, this clone ranks as medium-sized. The V gene is TRBV6-1, the J gene TRBJ2-7, with 10 bases that match TRBD1. CDR1 and CDR2 from the germline V gene are MNHNS and SASEGT. CDR3 size: 15 residues. With V trimmed by 6 bases and J by 2 bases, 7 bases remained unmatched. DNA of the CDR3: TGTGCCAGCAGATTAAGGACAGGGGGTACCTACGAGCAGTACTTC. This codes for CASRLRTGGTYEQYF.

About this clone: An end of the junction differs from the germline gene, which may be a read error. Other DNA variants within this sample encode the same CDR3. V gene TRBV28 combines with J gene TRBJ1-5; D call uncertain. The CDR3 is 12 residues long. Germline V CDR1 and CDR2: MDHEN, SYDVKM. In DNA form, the CDR3 reads TGTGCCAGCAGTTTATTAGATCAGCCCCAACATTTT. Protein sequence: CASSLLDQPQHF.

The V and J genes are TRBV7-9 and TRBJ2-1; D not resolved. V gave up 1 base and J gave up 6 bases, with 10 bases separating them. Per germline, CDR1 SEHNR and CDR2 FQNEAQ (reference sequence). CDR3 length: 14 residues. CDR3 loop: CASSLDLMSNEQFF. CDR3 DNA: TGTGCCAGCAGCTTAGACCTAATGTCCAATGAGCAGTTCTTC.

J is TRBJ2-7 and V is TRBV7-8; 10 nucleotides match TRBD1. The J segment lost 3 bases and the V segment lost 2 bases, leaving 4 bases of the junction unmatched. The germline V gene has CDR1 SGHVS and CDR2 FQNEAQ. The CDR3 totals 15 residues. For the CDR3, the DNA is TGTGCCAGCAGCTTAATCGGGACAGGGGACTACGAGCAGTACTTC. This encodes CASSLIGTGDYEQYF.

This rearrangement joins TRBV19 to TRBJ1-1, with no clear D. Germline V gene data show CDR1 as LNHDA and CDR2 as SQIVND (reference sequence). V lost 3 bases and J lost 3, with 8 bases in between. This CDR3 is built from 13 residues. This chain's CDR3 is CASSISVHTEAFF. The CDR3 bases are TGTGCCAGTAGTATTTCGGTCCACACTGAAGCTTTCTTT.

J is TRBJ2-3 and V is TRBV27; TRBD1 or TRBD2 may be the D gene (6 bases each). The V and J ends lost 2 bases and 4 bases respectively, with 16 bases between them. Germline V lookup: CDR1 MNHEY, CDR2 SMNVEV (reference sequence). The CDR3 extends over 16 amino acids. Here the CDR3 DNA reads TGTGCCAGCAGTTTAAGGGGGGAGACAGCCGCAGATACGCAGTATTTT. This encodes CASSLRGETAADTQYF.

This rearrangement joins TRBV19 to TRBJ2-5, with 14 bases matching TRBD2. The CDR3 has 15 amino acids. Germline assignment: CDR1 LNHDA and CDR2 SQIVND (reference sequence). The junction had 6 bases not matched to a gene; V was cut back by 6 bases and J by 6 bases. Written as DNA, the CDR3 is TGTGCCAGTAGGGGACTAGCGGGAGACGGGAAGACCCAGTACTTC. This encodes CASRGLAGDGKTQYF.

The rearrangement joins TRBV4-2 to TRBJ1-5, with D possibly TRBD1 on 5 matching bases. The CDR3 loop spans 17 amino acids. Trimming stripped 1 base from V and 2 bases from J, with 15 bases between. Germline values: CDR1 LGHNA, CDR2 YNFKEQ. For the CDR3, the DNA is TGTGCCAGCAGCCAAGGACGGCTGGGGCTGGGCAATCAGCCCCAGCATTTT. Encoded protein: CASSQGRLGLGNQPQHF.

The chain employs TRBV28 and TRBJ1-2; 9 positions match TRBD1. With V trimmed by 4 bases and J by 6 bases, 9 bases remained unmatched. Germline CDR1 reads MDHEN; CDR2 reads SYDVKM. The length of the CDR3 is 15 residues. DNA for the CDR3: TGTGCCAGCAGTTCAACATTACAGGGGGCGCATGGCTACACCTTC. It codes for CASSSTLQGAHGYTF.